This T cell receptor beta chain was obtained from a study of T cell changes during pregnancy in multiple sclerosis. The V gene end was trimmed by 5 bases and the J gene end by 7 bases; junction bases not matched to a gene: 15. The CDR3 length is 16 residues. Germline CDR1 and CDR2: MGHRA and YSYEKL. Measured with immunoSEQ multiplex PCR; TCRdb has only the in-frame clones, and not every one. The profile shows tens of thousands of clones, roughly 92% of them singletons. This chain connects TRBV4-1 to TRBJ2-7; 9 bases match TRBD2. This material consisted of CD8+ T cells from peripheral blood mononuclear cells, taken in the third trimester of pregnancy. The origin of this receptor is a female donor in good health, enrolled as a control in a pregnancy study. DNA for the CDR3: TGCGCCAGCAGCGACTGGGCGGGGGGGCATCTGGGAGAGCAGTACTTC. Residues: CASSDWAGGHLGEQYF.